This T cell receptor beta chain emerged from a study of T-cell reconstitution after alpha-beta-depleted transplantation in children. The CDR3 is made up of 14 amino acids. Trimming cost V 4 bases and J 2 bases, with 12 bases left between them. CDR1 is ENHRY, CDR2 SYGVKD, per germline. As it was prepared, the TCRbeta library received unique molecular identifiers. One entry per CDR3 protein results from TCRdb running MiXCR on the PCR reads. The data show roughly 350,000 distinct CDR3 sequences, 15% to 20% seen once. The sample was PBMCs, mostly from graft donor cells, taken 360 days after TCRalphabeta/CD19-depleted stem cell transplant. The chain couples TRBV10-3 to TRBJ2-7; D may match TRBD1 or TRBD2 (5 bases each). This TCR came from a male patient between 2 and 10 years old who had a stem cell transplant for acute lymphoblastic leukemia, so the T cells may come from the graft donor. The CDR3 DNA follows: TGTGCCATCAGTGCGGGAACAGGACCCTACGAGCAGTACTTC. This translates into CAISAGTGPYEQYF.